The next 13 T cell receptor beta chains were all read from a single sample in a study of PD-1 blockade in classical Hodgkin lymphoma. Using immunoSEQ multiplex PCR, the repertoire was profiled, and TCRdb retains in-frame clones only, with some absent. The table lists roughly 50,000 clones, 90% of them singletons, with over 11% in the top ten. As for time point: cycle 4 day 1 (C4D1), after five to seven weeks of nivolumab. Every patient relapsed after autologous stem cell transplantation, and brentuximab vedotin exposure varied. Sequencing used peripheral blood mononuclear cells (PBMCs), obtained before the fourth cycle of nivolumab. The receptors were sampled from a human donor with classical Hodgkin lymphoma.

V is TRBV5-1 and J is TRBJ2-2; the match to TRBD1 covers 7 bases. The length of the CDR3 is 16 residues. In germline, CDR1 is SGHRS, CDR2 YFSETQ. The trim removed 2 bases at V and 4 bases at J, leaving 8 bases unmatched. The CDR3 DNA sequence: TGCGCCAGCAGCTTCCGGGACAGCCCCACCACCGGGGAGCTGTTTTTT. Amino acid sequence: CASSFRDSPTTGELFF.

This chain connects TRBV7-3 to TRBJ1-1, with D tentatively TRBD1 (5 bases). CDR3 length equals 14 residues. The germline V and J ends were trimmed by 2 bases and 5 bases, with 12 bases remaining between them. The V gene's germline CDR1 is SGHTA and CDR2 FQGTGA. The DNA for the CDR3 is TGTGCCAGCAGCTTAGGGGCAGGCGGTACTGAAGCTTTCTTT. Amino acid sequence: CASSLGAGGTEAFF.

The rearrangement links TRBV5-6 to TRBJ2-5, with a weak D call TRBD1 (6 bases). CDR3 length: 13 amino acids. Germline-derived CDR1 and CDR2 are SGHDT and YYEEEE. Trimming took 9 bases from V and 3 from J, leaving 15 bases between them. The CDR3 is CATRWAGEETQYF. CDR3 in DNA: TGTGCCACTAGATGGGCAGGGGAAGAGACCCAGTACTTC. The full variable domain, in which reference TRBV5-6 and TRBJ2-5 provide the parts outside the CDR3, is DAGVTQSPTHLIKTRGQQVTLRCSPKSGHDTVSWYQQALGQGPQFIFQYYEEEERQRGNFPDRFSGHQFPNYSSELNVNALLLGDSALYLCATRWAGEETQYFGPGTRLLVL.

This clone was detected a few times. A junction boundary mismatches the germline segment, possibly from a read error. The genes are TRBV20-1 and TRBJ1-4; no firm D call. The germline V gene has CDR1 DFQATT and CDR2 SNEGSKA (reference sequence). The CDR3 is 10 amino acids. The CDR3 DNA sequence: TGCAGTGCTAGTGGAGAGGCTTCGATTTTT. Residues: CSASGEASIF.

The V gene is TRBV6-5, the J gene TRBJ2-3, with TRBD2 as a possible D gene (5 bases). Germline CDR1 MNHEY, CDR2 SVGAGI. V was shortened by 0 bases and J by 2 bases, with 9 bases between the two germline ends. The length of the CDR3 is 15 residues. The CDR3 region has the DNA TGTGCCAGCAGTTACTCGCTGAGGGCCACAGATACGCAGTATTTT. Translating gives CASSYSLRATDTQYF.

The chain recombines TRBV12-5 with TRBJ1-1, with D maybe TRBD1 (5 bases). Trimming took 3 bases from V and 10 from J, leaving 18 bases between them. The CDR3 contains 14 residues. Germline loops: CDR1 LGHNT, CDR2 FRNRAP. Written as DNA, the CDR3 is TGTGCTAGTGGTTTAGGGGAAAACTCTCCCCGAGCTTTCTTT. It translates to CASGLGENSPRAFF. Filled out from reference TRBV12-5 and TRBJ1-1, the complete variable domain reads DARVTQTPRHKVTEMGQEVTMRCQPILGHNTVFWYRQTMMQGLELLAYFRNRAPLDDSGMPKDRFSAEMPDATLATLKIQPSEPRDSAVYFCASGLGENSPRAFFGQGTRLTVV.

The chain couples TRBV28 to TRBJ2-2; TRBD2 is a possible D gene (5 bases). V was pared by 5 bases and J by 5 bases, with 21 bases between. Germline V lookup: CDR1 MDHEN, CDR2 SYDVKM. CDR3 length: 17 residues. The CDR3 DNA reads TGTGCCAGCAGTGTCCATGGACTCGCCCCGGGGACCGGGGAGCTGTTTTTT. Amino acids: CASSVHGLAPGTGELFF.

This chain connects TRBV5-1 to TRBJ1-3; D is possibly TRBD1 (5 bases). Germline V gene sequence: CDR1 SGHRS, CDR2 YFSETQ. The V end lost 0 bases, the J end lost 0 bases, and 16 bases lay between the germline ends. This CDR3 has 18 amino acids. The CDR3 region has the DNA TGCGCCAGCAGCTTGGAGCCAAGACAGACTACCTCTGGAAACACCATATATTTT. This codes for CASSLEPRQTTSGNTIYF.

The V call is TRBV5-4, the J call TRBJ2-4, with D hard to call. Trimming removed 0 bases at V and 5 bases at J, with 12 bases between. This CDR3 region has 15 residues. CDR1 and CDR2 (germline): SGHNT, YYREEE (reference sequence). The CDR3 sequence is CASSLDGRAENIQYF. The CDR3, as DNA: TGTGCCAGCAGCTTGGATGGTCGTGCCGAAAACATTCAGTACTTC.

The chain has TRBV6-5 and TRBJ1-4, with D possibly being TRBD1 (5 bases). The V gene's germline CDR1 is MNHEY and CDR2 SVGAGI. This CDR3 contains 14 residues. Trimming shortened V by 4 bases and J by 8 bases, and 14 bases separated the two germline ends. CDR3 nucleotides: TGTGCCAGCAGTTCGGCAGGGAGAGACGAAAAACTGTTTTTT. Encoded protein: CASSSAGRDEKLFF.

This clone was picked up one time. The rearrangement links TRBV28 to TRBJ1-2; no definite D call. V lost 3 bases, J lost 8 bases, and 10 bases lay in between. Germline-derived CDR1 and CDR2 are MDHEN and SYDVKM. The CDR3 runs 12 residues. The CDR3 sequence is CASSFRSSGYTF. Here the CDR3 DNA reads TGTGCCAGCAGTTTCAGGAGCTCGGGCTACACCTTC.

CDR3 bases: TGCGGGGAATCACTAGCGGCCAAGGGAGAGCAGTACTTC. Its translation: CGESLAAKGEQYF. The chain is built from TRBV23-1 and TRBJ2-7; 8 positions match TRBD2. TRBV23-1 is labeled an ORF, and its function is uncertain. CDR3 length: 13 amino acids.

The chain recombines TRBV27 with TRBJ1-2; D is unclear. V was cut by 1 base and J by 4 bases, with 7 bases left in between. CDR3 length: 13 amino acids. The germline gives CDR1 MNHEY, CDR2 SMNVEV (reference sequence). CDR3 sequence: CASSLYAGYGYTF. The CDR3 nucleotides are TGTGCCAGCAGTTTATATGCGGGCTATGGCTACACCTTC.